This T cell receptor (beta chain) was sequenced in a study of shared clonotypes between healthy human individuals. Germline CDR1 and CDR2: MNHEY and SMNVEV (reference sequence). V lost 5 bases and J lost 0; bases outside the gene matches: 5. The length of the CDR3 is 16 residues. Data came from immunoSEQ multiplex PCR; TCRdb stores just in-frame clones and leaves some out. The table lists over 850,000 clones, 75% to 80% of them singletons. Material for sequencing was memory CD4+ T cells from PBMCs. The subset: CD45RA-negative fraction. The chain carries TRBV27 and TRBJ1-1; 11 nucleotides line up with TRBD1. This TCR was sampled from a man aged 18 to 30 in good health. Some clones in this sample may be carry-over from other donors' samples. The CDR3 sequence: CASSPWGQGVNTEAFF. Here the CDR3 DNA reads TGTGCCAGCAGTCCATGGGGACAGGGGGTGAACACTGAAGCTTTCTTT.